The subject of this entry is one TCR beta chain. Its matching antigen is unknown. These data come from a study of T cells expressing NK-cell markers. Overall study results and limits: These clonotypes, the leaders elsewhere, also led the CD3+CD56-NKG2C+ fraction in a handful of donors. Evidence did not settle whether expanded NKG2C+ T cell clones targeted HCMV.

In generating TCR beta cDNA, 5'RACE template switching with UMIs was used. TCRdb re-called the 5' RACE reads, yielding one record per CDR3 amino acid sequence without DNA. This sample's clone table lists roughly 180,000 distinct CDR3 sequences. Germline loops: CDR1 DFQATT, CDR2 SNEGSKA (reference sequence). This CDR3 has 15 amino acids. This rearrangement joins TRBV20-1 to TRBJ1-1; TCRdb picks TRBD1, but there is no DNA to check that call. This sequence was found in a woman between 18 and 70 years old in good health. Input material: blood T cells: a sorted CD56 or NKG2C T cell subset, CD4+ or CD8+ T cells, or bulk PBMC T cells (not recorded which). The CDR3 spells CSARDQRLGDTEAFF.